The 5 T cell receptor beta chains in this list originate from one sample, sequenced in a study of T cells in Graves' hyperthyroidism and ophthalmopathy (dated by TCRdb to between 2019 and 2020). Libraries were made using multiplex PCR. Sequencing was performed on an Illumina HiSeq 2000. TCR beta CDR3 regions were amplified from RNA transcripts. For the first round of RT-PCR on the TCR CDR3, the HTBI primer set was used together with the Qiagen OneStep RT-PCR kit. TCRdb trimmed the raw reads at Q25, called clones with MiXCR and kept productive beta chains. Entries are consolidated by CDR3 protein sequence, retaining the most common genes and DNA. This sample holds a few hundred thousand distinct CDR3 sequences; around a sixth were observed only once. Under 55% of the sample rests with the top ten. Material: blood. These receptors were taken from a woman between 45 and 60 years old with Graves' hyperthyroidism.

Ten or more counts support this clonotype. The chain joins TRBV6-2 or TRBV6-3 to TRBJ2-1; D is unclear. This CDR3 has 13 residues. Germline CDR1 is MNHEY and CDR2 is SVGEGT. V lost 6 bases and J lost 9, with 15 bases in between. In DNA, the CDR3 is TGTGCCAGCAGGCGCCCAAACTCAAGTGAGCAGTTCTTC. This translates into CASRRPNSSEQFF.

The gene calls are TRBV4-1 and TRBJ1-1; the D gene is possibly TRBD1 (6 bases). This CDR3 region has 14 residues. Germline CDR1 is MGHRA and CDR2 is YSYEKL. V was pared by 5 bases and J by 1 base, with 11 bases between. The CDR3 is CASSWAGENTEAFF. The CDR3 DNA reads as TGCGCCAGCAGCTGGGCAGGGGAGAACACTGAAGCTTTCTTT.

This clonotype was observed a few times. This sequence joins TRBV18 and TRBJ1-3, with 7 bases that match TRBD1. Germline assignment: CDR1 KGHSH and CDR2 LQKENI. Trimming at V came to 2 bases and at J to 1 base, leaving 2 bases not matched to a gene. This CDR3 comprises 15 residues. The CDR3 region is CASSPGRGSGNTIYF. The CDR3 DNA follows: TGTGCCAGCTCACCAGGCAGGGGGTCTGGAAACACCATATATTTT.

This clonotype was seen more than once but under ten times. V usage is TRBV3-1 and J usage is TRBJ2-7; weak D call: TRBD2 (5 bases). V was clipped by 0 bases and J by 6 bases, with 12 bases between them. The germline gives CDR1 LGHDT, CDR2 YNNKEL (reference sequence). The CDR3 covers 14 residues. CDR3 coding DNA: TGTGCCAGCAGCCAAGAAGCAGAGGGCTGCGAGCAGTACGTC. Amino acid sequence: CASSQEAEGCEQYV.

This clonotype was recorded a few times. This chain connects TRBV7-9 to TRBJ1-3; 7 nucleotides match TRBD1. The germline gives CDR1 SEHNR, CDR2 FQNEAQ (reference sequence). CDR3 length: 14 residues. Germline trimming cut 8 bases from V and 0 bases from J; bases unmatched to any gene: 4. The CDR3 reads CASPGDSSGNTIYF. CDR3 coding DNA: TGTGCCAGCCCCGGGGACAGCTCTGGAAACACCATATATTTT.